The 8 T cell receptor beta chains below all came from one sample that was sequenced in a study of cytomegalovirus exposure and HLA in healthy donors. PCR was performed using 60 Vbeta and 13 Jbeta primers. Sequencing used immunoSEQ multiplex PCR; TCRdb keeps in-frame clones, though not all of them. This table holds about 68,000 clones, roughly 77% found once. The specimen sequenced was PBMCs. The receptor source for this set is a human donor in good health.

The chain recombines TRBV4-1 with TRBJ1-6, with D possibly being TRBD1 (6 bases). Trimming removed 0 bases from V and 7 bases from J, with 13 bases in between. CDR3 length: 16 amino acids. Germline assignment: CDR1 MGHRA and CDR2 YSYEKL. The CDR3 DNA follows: TGCGCCAGCAGCCAAGATACGGCAGGGGTCAATTCACCCCTCCACTTT. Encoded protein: CASSQDTAGVNSPLHF.

CDR3 bases: TGTGCCAGCAGCTTAGAGGGGCGGGATCAAGAGACCCAGTACTTC. The encoded protein is CASSLEGRDQETQYF. The chain links TRBV7-9 to TRBJ2-5, with TRBD2 as a possible D gene (6 bases). CDR3 length: 15 amino acids. CDR1 and CDR2 (germline): SEHNR, FQNEAQ (reference sequence). Trimming removed 1 base from V and 2 bases from J, with 11 bases in between.

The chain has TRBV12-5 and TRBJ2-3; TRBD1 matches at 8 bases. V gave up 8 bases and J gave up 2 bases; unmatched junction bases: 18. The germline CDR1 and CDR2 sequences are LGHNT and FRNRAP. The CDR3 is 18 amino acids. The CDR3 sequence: CASSGPPGQDNLTDTQYF. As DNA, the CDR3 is TGTGCTAGTAGTGGCCCCCCGGGACAGGACAACCTCACAGATACGCAGTATTTT.

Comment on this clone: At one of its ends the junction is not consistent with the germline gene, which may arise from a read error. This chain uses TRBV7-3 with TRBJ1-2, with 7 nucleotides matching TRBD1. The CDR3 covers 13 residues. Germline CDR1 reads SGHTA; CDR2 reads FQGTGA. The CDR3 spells CASSLDRVHGYPF. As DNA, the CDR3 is TGTGCCAGCAGCTTAGACAGGGTGCATGGCTACCCCTTC.

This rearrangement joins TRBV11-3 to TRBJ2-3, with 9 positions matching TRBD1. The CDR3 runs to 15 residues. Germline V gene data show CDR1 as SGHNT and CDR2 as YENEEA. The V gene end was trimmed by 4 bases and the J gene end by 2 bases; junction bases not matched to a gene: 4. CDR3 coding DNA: TGTGCCAGCAGCTCCCGGGACAGGGACACAGATACGCAGTATTTT. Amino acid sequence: CASSSRDRDTDTQYF.

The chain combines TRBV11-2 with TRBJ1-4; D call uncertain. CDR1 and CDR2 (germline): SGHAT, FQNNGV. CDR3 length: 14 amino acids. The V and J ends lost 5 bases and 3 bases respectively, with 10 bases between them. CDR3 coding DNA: TGTGCCAGCAGCCCACGGGGTCCTAATGAAAAACTGTTTTTT. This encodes CASSPRGPNEKLFF.

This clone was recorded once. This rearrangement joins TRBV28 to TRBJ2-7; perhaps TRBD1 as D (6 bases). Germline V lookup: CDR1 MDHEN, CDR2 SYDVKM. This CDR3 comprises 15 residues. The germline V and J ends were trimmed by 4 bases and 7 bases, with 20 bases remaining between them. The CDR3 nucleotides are TGTGCCAGCAGTTACCAGGGGAAAGTAGCCCAAGAGCAGTACTTC. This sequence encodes CASSYQGKVAQEQYF.

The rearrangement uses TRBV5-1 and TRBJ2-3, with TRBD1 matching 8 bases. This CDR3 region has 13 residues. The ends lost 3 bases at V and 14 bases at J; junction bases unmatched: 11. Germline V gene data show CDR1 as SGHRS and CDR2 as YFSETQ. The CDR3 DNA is TGCGCCAGCAGCTGGGGGGATTGGACAGGGATGTATTTT. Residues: CASSWGDWTGMYF.